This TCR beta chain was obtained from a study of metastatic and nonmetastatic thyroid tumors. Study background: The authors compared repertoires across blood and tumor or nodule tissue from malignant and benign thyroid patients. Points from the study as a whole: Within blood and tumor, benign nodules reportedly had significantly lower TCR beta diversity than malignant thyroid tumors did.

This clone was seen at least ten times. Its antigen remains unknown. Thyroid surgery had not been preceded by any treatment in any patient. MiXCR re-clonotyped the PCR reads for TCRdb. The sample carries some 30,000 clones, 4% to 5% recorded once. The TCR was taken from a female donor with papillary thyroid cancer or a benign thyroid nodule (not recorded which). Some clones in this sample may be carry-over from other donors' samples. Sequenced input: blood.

CDR3 loop: CASSLYILAGGDTGELFF. The CDR3 bases are TGTGCCAGCAGTTTATACATACTAGCGGGAGGGGATACCGGGGAGCTGTTTTTT. The rearrangement joins TRBV28 to TRBJ2-2; 13 bases match TRBD2. Germline V gene data show CDR1 as MDHEN and CDR2 as SYDVKM. The CDR3 contains 18 residues. J was trimmed by 5 bases and V by 1 base; bases with no gene match: 7.